Shown below are 9 T cell receptor beta chains from a single sample sequenced in a study of T cells in Graves' hyperthyroidism and ophthalmopathy. Amplified TCR beta CDR3 regions derived from RNA transcripts. The HTBI primer set served for first-round RT-PCR of the TCR CDR3. From the multiplex PCR reads, TCRdb called clonotypes with MiXCR, one entry per CDR3 protein. Of hundreds of thousands of distinct CDR3 sequences detected, 13% to 15% appear once; the ten largest clones hold roughly 10%. The specimen was blood. The source is a woman between 18 and 30 years old with Graves' hyperthyroidism.

Ten or more counts support this clonotype. In DNA, the CDR3 is TGTGCCAGCAGTTTCTTCGTAGGCGGGGAGCTGTTTTTT. This codes for CASSFFVGGELFF. V and J are TRBV27 and TRBJ2-2, with D unclear. The V gene's germline CDR1 is MNHEY and CDR2 SMNVEV (reference sequence). The ends were cut back, 3 bases at V and 7 bases at J, with 9 bases in the middle. The CDR3 is 13 residues long.

The chain couples TRBV11-2 to TRBJ2-7; 12 bases line up with TRBD2. This CDR3 has 16 residues. Germline V lookup: CDR1 SGHAT, CDR2 FQNNGV. The trim removed 3 bases at V and 0 bases at J, leaving 3 bases unmatched. The CDR3 coding sequence is TGTGCCAGCAGCTTGACTAGCGGGAGCCTCTCCTACGAGCAGTACTTC. Amino acid sequence: CASSLTSGSLSYEQYF.

With respect to this clonotype: One base away lies a much larger clone, so this may be a sequencing read error. The rearrangement links TRBV11-2 to TRBJ1-2; weak D call: TRBD1 (5 bases). Germline lookup yields CDR1 SGHAT and CDR2 FQNNGV. There are 15 residues in the CDR3. The CDR3 here is CANSFQGSWGDGYTF. The CDR3 DNA reads as TGTGCCAACAGCTTCCAAGGATCGTGGGGCGATGGCTACACCTTC.

This clonotype was seen many times. The chain recombines TRBV20-1 with TRBJ2-1, with D perhaps matching TRBD2 (5 bases). V dropped 3 bases and J dropped 4 bases, with 22 bases sitting between them. This CDR3 is 17 amino acids long. Looked up from germline, CDR1 is DFQATT and CDR2 is SNEGSKA (reference sequence). The CDR3 loop reads CSARPLVPGIAYNEQFF. The CDR3 DNA follows: TGCAGTGCTAGGCCCCTAGTCCCGGGGATTGCATACAATGAGCAGTTCTTC.

The chain links TRBV20-1 to TRBJ2-1; possible D gene TRBD1, 6 bases. This CDR3 is built from 17 residues. Deletions cut 0 bases from V and 1 base from J, with 16 bases between. Germline CDR1 reads DFQATT; CDR2 reads SNEGSKA (reference sequence). Here the CDR3 reads CSARDRRRGRSYNEQFF. The CDR3 DNA follows: TGCAGTGCTAGAGATCGACGCAGGGGAAGGTCCTACAATGAGCAGTTCTTC.

This clonotype was counted many times. One end of the junction is discordant with germline, which a read error may explain. The J gene is TRBJ1-6, the V gene TRBV28; D remains unclear. CDR3 size: 15 residues. CDR1 is MDHEN and CDR2 is SYDVKM in the germline V gene. CDR3 sequence: CASSFTYSGRSPLHF. The CDR3 DNA follows: TGTGCTAGCAGTTTCACCTACTCGGGGAGGTCACCCCTCCACTTT.

The chain has TRBV9 and TRBJ2-5, with D hard to call. V was cut by 5 bases and J by 4 bases, with 15 bases left in between. Germline V gene data show CDR1 as SGDLS and CDR2 as YYNGEE. The CDR3 length is 14 residues. The CDR3, as DNA: TGTGCCAGCAGTCCTCCTGGGCCAAGAGAGACCCAGTACTTC. It encodes CASSPPGPRETQYF. Drawing the rest from reference TRBV9 and TRBJ2-5, the complete variable domain is DSGVTQTPKHLITATGQRVTLRCSPRSGDLSVYWYQQSLDQGLQFLIQYYNGEERAKGNILERFSAQQFPDLHSELNLSSLELGDSALYFCASSPPGPRETQYFGPGTRLLVL.

The rearrangement links TRBV3-1 to TRBJ2-5; no reliable D call. Germline loops: CDR1 LGHDT, CDR2 YNNKEL (reference sequence). Trimming took 4 bases from V and 5 from J, leaving 14 bases between them. The CDR3 totals 14 residues. In DNA, the CDR3 is TGTGCCAGCAGCCTGGACCCGAGTCAGGAGACCCAGTACTTC. As protein: CASSLDPSQETQYF.

This chain joins TRBV24-1 and TRBJ2-1; a possible D gene is TRBD2 (5 bases). The length of the CDR3 is 15 residues. Per germline, CDR1 KGHDR and CDR2 SFDVKD. Trimming stripped 2 bases from V and 7 bases from J, with 14 bases between. The CDR3 DNA sequence: TGTGCCACCAGTGATTCCGCCGGGGTTTCGAATGAGCAGTTCTTC. Protein sequence: CATSDSAGVSNEQFF.